Listed below are T cell receptor beta chains from one sample, sequenced in a study of blood T cell repertoires in COVID-19. Generated by immunoSEQ multiplex PCR, the TCRdb table keeps only in-frame clones and is missing some. This table has fewer than 300,000 clones, roughly 80% appearing once. Sample: PBMCs or T cells enriched from blood (not recorded which). These receptors all stem from a middle-aged man who had been exposed to COVID-19. Both conserved end residues are trimmed from each CDR3. A clone size is listed for some rows: how often the clone was seen (once, few, many), or a class if it is expanded.

J gene: TRBJ1-6; V gene: TRBV10-3; clone size: NA; CDR3 protein: AIKGATGENSPLH
J gene: TRBJ2-3; V gene: TRBV11-2; clone size: few; CDR3 protein: ASSLDHGTTDTQY
J gene: TRBJ1-2; V gene: TRBV16; clone size: NA; CDR3 protein: ASSLKQGMGGYT
J gene: TRBJ1-1; V gene: TRBV18; clone size: NA; CDR3 protein: ASQGTEDTEAF
J gene: TRBJ2-7; V gene: TRBV20-1; clone size: NA; CDR3 protein: SATASGPQY
J gene: TRBJ2-5; V gene: TRBV19; clone size: NA; CDR3 protein: ASSTISKETQY
J gene: TRBJ1-1; V gene: TRBV7-8; clone size: NA; CDR3 protein: ASSATETNTEAF
J gene: TRBJ1-2; V gene: TRBV9; clone size: NA; CDR3 protein: ASSWGQGDNYGYT
J gene: TRBJ2-1; V gene: TRBV30; clone size: NA; CDR3 protein: AWSVPRTSGTPYNEQF
J gene: TRBJ2-7; V gene: TRBV11-3; clone size: NA; CDR3 protein: ASSSYDMNEQY
J gene: TRBJ2-7; V gene: TRBV10-3; clone size: NA; CDR3 protein: AISEDTGEQY
J gene: TRBJ2-7; V gene: TRBV7-8; clone size: NA; CDR3 protein: ASSAPGLAGVFEQY
J gene: TRBJ2-5; V gene: TRBV27; clone size: NA; CDR3 protein: ASSRDRQETQY
J gene: TRBJ1-1; V gene: TRBV7-8; clone size: NA; CDR3 protein: ASSLEAAGRGTEAF
J gene: TRBJ1-2; V gene: TRBV11-2; clone size: NA; CDR3 protein: ASSPGAHSSEGYT
J gene: TRBJ1-5; V gene: TRBV11-3; clone size: few; CDR3 protein: ASSLGVGATQH